This T cell receptor beta chain was sequenced during a study of shared clonotypes between healthy human individuals. Profiling relied on immunoSEQ multiplex PCR, and the TCRdb table lists in-frame clones only, not all of them. Found here are nearly 1 million clones, roughly 72% of them singletons; the top ten hold 1.5%. In germline, CDR1 is MDHEN, CDR2 SYDVKM. This CDR3 contains 16 residues. Trimming removed 4 bases from V and 7 bases from J; junction bases left unmatched: 12. This TCR was sampled from a man aged 18 to 29 in good health. Sequenced material: memory CD4+ T cells sorted from blood. Subset described: CD45RA-negative fraction. V and J are TRBV28 and TRBJ2-2; 7 nucleotides align to TRBD2. CDR3 loop: CASSSFRDYGNGELFF. As DNA, the CDR3 is TGTGCCAGCAGTTCATTCCGGGACTACGGGAACGGGGAGCTGTTTTTT.